This paragraph covers one T cell receptor (beta chain) sequence. Its antigen is as yet unknown. The source of the sample is a study of radiotherapy plus CTLA-4 blockade in lung cancer. About the research overall: Of all patients, around 18% responded objectively and approximately 29% showed disease control. Whole-study findings and limits: In blood, tumor-derived TCR clones expanded after radiotherapy plus ipilimumab. Early clonal dynamics of blood T cells, together with interferon-beta, were reported as the best response predictor.

The CDR3 covers 18 residues. Germline V gives CDR1 SGHRS, CDR2 YFSETQ. J lost 0 bases, V lost 0 bases, and 8 bases had no gene match. Enrolled patients, whose metastatic non-small-cell lung cancer was chemo-refractory, received focal radiation plus CTLA-4 blockade with ipilimumab. This table comes from immunoSEQ multiplex PCR, and its TCRdb copy is limited to in-frame clones, with some not included. The sample includes around 80,000 clones, under 85% seen only once; the top ten take 0.75% to 0.85%. The specimen was peripheral blood, collected from a patient treated with radiotherapy plus ipilimumab. This rearrangement joins TRBV5-1 to TRBJ1-4, with 7 bases identical to TRBD1. This receptor was identified in a human donor with non-small cell lung cancer who had stable disease on radiotherapy plus ipilimumab. CDR3: CASSLDPGGTSTNEKLFF. CDR3 nucleotides: TGCGCCAGCAGCTTGGATCCAGGGGGGACATCAACTAATGAAAAACTGTTTTTT.